This entry concerns a single T cell receptor (beta chain). Recovered Cohort 3 donors showed two negative PCRs, clearance, or symptom resolution. The entry originates in a study of blood T cell repertoires in COVID-19. About the research overall: The United States, Italy and Spain were the sources of the acute and convalescent COVID-19 samples.

CDR1 KGHSH and CDR2 LQKENI come from the germline V gene. CDR3 length equals 13 residues. V was cut by 3 bases and J by 7 bases, with 10 bases left in between. Profiling relied on immunoSEQ multiplex PCR, and the TCRdb table lists in-frame clones only, not all of them. This sample yields about 250,000 clones, of which about 85% are seen a single time; about 3% belongs to the top ten. This receptor was taken from a woman aged 45-65 years who had recovered from COVID-19. The sequencing sample was made of PBMCs or T cells enriched from blood (not recorded which). The V gene is TRBV18, the J gene TRBJ2-1, with a possible D match to TRBD1 (6 bases). CDR3 sequence (DNA): TGTGCCAGCTCACCGTTGGACAGTAATGAGCAGTTCTTC. Amino acid sequence: CASSPLDSNEQFF.